Below are 15 T cell receptor beta chains sequenced from a single sample in a study of T cell repertoires in cytomegalovirus infection. No antigens are known for them. TCRdb fed the reads into MiXCR, producing one record per CDR3 protein. The sample lists about 770,000 distinct CDR3 sequences; 25% to 35% were seen once. Sequencing was performed on cultured CD8+ T cells from PBMCs, taken from culture after CMV antigen stimulation. Receptors originate from a human donor in good health (CMV status not recorded). Some clones in this sample may be carry-over from other donors' samples.

The chain employs TRBV4-3 and TRBJ2-1; D ambiguous. V dropped 3 bases and J dropped 2 bases, with 11 bases sitting between them. The CDR3 sequence is 15 residues long. Germline V gene sequence: CDR1 LGHNA, CDR2 YSLEER. DNA of the CDR3: TGCGCCAGCAGCCAGTGGACGGAAGCCTACAATGAGCAGTTCTTC. Protein product: CASSQWTEAYNEQFF.

The chain carries TRBV25-1 and TRBJ2-7; no clear D gene. CDR1 is MGHDK and CDR2 is SYGVNS in the germline V gene. The V end lost 2 bases, the J end lost 4 bases, and 12 bases lay between the germline ends. This CDR3 has 14 amino acids. CDR3 coding DNA: TGTGCCAGCAGTGAAGGGGTTTGGCCTTACGAGCAGTACGTC. Translating gives CASSEGVWPYEQYV.

The chain links TRBV12-3 or TRBV12-4 to TRBJ1-1, with TRBD1 as a possible D gene (5 bases). The ends were cut back, 3 bases at V and 5 bases at J, with 10 bases in the middle. CDR3 length: 13 residues. CDR3 region: CASSLSGMTEAFF. CDR3 in DNA: TGTGCCAGCAGTTTGTCAGGGATGACTGAAGCTTTCTTT.

V gene TRBV19 combines with J gene TRBJ1-2; no reliable D call. Germline V gene sequence: CDR1 LNHDA, CDR2 SQIVND (reference sequence). This CDR3 has 14 residues. Deletions cut 0 bases from V and 4 bases from J, with 9 bases between. CDR3 protein: CASSIDHGSYGYTF. The CDR3, as DNA: TGTGCCAGTAGTATAGATCACGGTAGCTATGGCTACACCTTC. Combining the CDR3 with reference TRBV19 and TRBJ1-2 gives the whole variable domain DGGITQSPKYLFRKEGQNVTLSCEQNLNHDAMYWYRQDPGQGLRLIYYSQIVNDFQKGDIAEGYSVSREKKESFPLTVTSAQKNPTAFYLCASSIDHGSYGYTFGSGTRLTVV.

This clonotype showed up just a few times. The rearrangement links TRBV27 to TRBJ1-5; D is unclear. The CDR3 is 13 residues long. With 7 bases removed from V and 3 bases from J, the gap between germline ends came to 10 bases. Germline values: CDR1 MNHEY, CDR2 SMNVEV (reference sequence). The CDR3 protein is CASMLGYNQPQHF. The CDR3 nucleotides read TGTGCCAGCATGTTAGGGTACAATCAGCCCCAGCATTTT.

The chain uses TRBV25-1 and TRBJ2-7, with no clear D. Germline values: CDR1 MGHDK, CDR2 SYGVNS. V lost 4 bases and J lost 2, with 12 bases in between. The CDR3 length is 14 residues. The CDR3 DNA reads as TGTGCCAGCAGTGGCACAACTTTCCCCTACGAGCAGTACTTC. This sequence encodes CASSGTTFPYEQYF.

This clonotype occurred a few times. This chain links TRBV12-3 or TRBV12-4 with TRBJ1-4; no reliable D call. The CDR3 runs to 13 residues. Trimming pared 5 bases from V and 8 bases from J, leaving 12 bases between. The DNA for the CDR3 is TGTGCCAGCAGTCCCCACAGTTGGGAAAAACTGTTTTTT. It encodes CASSPHSWEKLFF.

V and J are TRBV5-4 and TRBJ1-1; 8 bases line up with TRBD1. The ends lost 4 bases at V and 5 bases at J; junction bases unmatched: 7. CDR3 length equals 14 residues. Per germline, CDR1 SGHNT and CDR2 YYREEE (reference sequence). The CDR3 DNA is TGTGCCAGCAGCCCGGACAGGGAGGTAACTGAAGCTTTCTTT. Translated: CASSPDREVTEAFF.

About this clonotype itself: One end of the junction is discordant with germline, which a read error may explain. The chain has TRBV6-5 and TRBJ2-2, with D perhaps assigned TRBD1 or TRBD2 (5 bases each). The germline V gene has CDR1 MNHEY and CDR2 SVGAGI. This CDR3 spans 18 amino acids. This chain's CDR3 is CASSEPGWGTESTGEPFF. The CDR3 DNA reads TGTGCCAGCAGTGAACCAGGGTGGGGTACGGAGAGTACCGGGGAGCCGTTTTTT.

V usage is TRBV20-1 and J usage is TRBJ2-4; D possibly uses TRBD1 or TRBD2 (5 bases each). Trimming left V 1 base short and J 8 bases short, with 15 bases between. Germline CDR1 reads DFQATT; CDR2 reads SNEGSKA (reference sequence). The CDR3 length is 14 residues. The CDR3 coding sequence is TGCAGTGCTAGAGTAGAGGGGAGAAGAGACATTCAGTACTTC. Protein sequence: CSARVEGRRDIQYF.

By frequency in the sample, this clonotype is large (0.1 to 1%). The chain has TRBV12-3 or TRBV12-4 and TRBJ1-1; no firm D call. V was pared by 5 bases and J by 0 bases, with 13 bases between. The CDR3 is 15 residues long. The CDR3 region is CASSPSGEMNTEAFF. The CDR3, as DNA: TGTGCCAGCAGTCCGTCCGGAGAGATGAACACTGAAGCTTTCTTT.

This clonotype appeared a few times. The gene calls are TRBV7-2 and TRBJ1-2; unclear D gene. This CDR3 region has 14 residues. CDR1 and CDR2 (germline): SGHTA, FQGNSA. V was shortened by 3 bases and J by 8 bases, with 16 bases between the two germline ends. The CDR3 DNA follows: TGTGCCAGCAGCTTTGGGCAGCCCCTGGGGGGCTACACCTTC. Protein product: CASSFGQPLGGYTF.

In DNA, the CDR3 is TGTGCCAGCAGTGTTCCGGGACAGGGACCCTACGAGCAGTACTTC. Its translation: CASSVPGQGPYEQYF. The gene calls are TRBV25-1 and TRBJ2-7; 9 bases fit TRBD1. The germline gives CDR1 MGHDK, CDR2 SYGVNS. This CDR3 comprises 15 residues. With 4 bases clipped from V and 2 bases from J, the junction kept 6 bases outside the gene matches.

This clonotype was detected many times. V is TRBV7-2 and J is TRBJ2-1; D is possibly TRBD2 (6 bases). V dropped 1 base and J dropped 6 bases, with 13 bases sitting between them. The germline gives CDR1 SGHTA, CDR2 FQGNSA. This CDR3 comprises 15 residues. The CDR3 DNA is TGTGCCAGCAGCTTAGGGGACTTATGGGGCAATGAGCAGTTCTTC. It specifies CASSLGDLWGNEQFF. Looking up the rest from reference TRBV7-2 and TRBJ2-1 gives the full variable domain: GAGVSQSPSNKVTEKGKDVELRCDPISGHTALYWYRQSLGQGLEFLIYFQGNSAPDKSGLPSDRFSAERTGGSVSTLTIQRTQQEDSAVYLCASSLGDLWGNEQFFGPGTRLTVL.

This clonotype turned up a few times. The V gene is TRBV27, the J gene TRBJ1-4; no definite D call. V was trimmed by 4 bases and J by 5 bases, leaving 11 bases between them. The CDR3 length is 14 residues. Looked up from germline, CDR1 is MNHEY and CDR2 is SMNVEV (reference sequence). CDR3 in amino acids: CASSYRRQNEKLFF. CDR3 coding DNA: TGTGCCAGCAGTTACCGGAGACAAAATGAAAAACTGTTTTTT.